These 20 T cell receptor beta chains were all obtained from the same sample, sequenced in a study of cytomegalovirus exposure and HLA in healthy donors. The PCR was carried out with 60 Vbeta primers and 13 Jbeta primers. Generated by immunoSEQ multiplex PCR, the TCRdb table keeps only in-frame clones and is missing some. The table includes tens of thousands of clones, less than 85% detected once. The sample was PBMCs. The origin of the receptors is a male donor in good health and CMV-seronegative.

This sequence joins TRBV7-9 and TRBJ2-7, with 9 bases aligning to TRBD1. Germline loops: CDR1 SEHNR, CDR2 FQNEAQ (reference sequence). V lost 2 bases and J lost 2; bases outside the gene matches: 10. The CDR3 is 17 residues long. The CDR3 DNA reads TGTGCCAGCAGCTTACCACCCGGGACAGGGATGGCCTACGAGCAGTACTTC. It is translated as CASSLPPGTGMAYEQYF.

The chain employs TRBV4-1 and TRBJ1-2; no clear D. The CDR3 extends over 14 amino acids. CDR1 and CDR2 from the germline V gene are MGHRA and YSYEKL. V was trimmed by 3 bases and J by 4 bases, leaving 12 bases between them. The CDR3 DNA sequence: TGCGCCAGCAGCCAGGTACAAAACCTCTATGGCTACACCTTC. Its translation: CASSQVQNLYGYTF.

This clone was observed a few times. The genes are TRBV7-9 and TRBJ1-2; D perhaps matches TRBD1 (5 bases). CDR3 length: 15 residues. CDR1 SEHNR and CDR2 FQNEAQ come from the germline V gene (reference sequence). Trimming pared 3 bases from V and 8 bases from J, leaving 19 bases between. Here the CDR3 reads CASSLTGTPRRGYTF. The DNA for the CDR3 is TGTGCCAGCAGCTTGACCGGGACTCCAAGGCGAGGCTACACCTTC.

The chain has TRBV9 and TRBJ1-1; possibly TRBD1 for D (6 bases). The V gene lost 0 bases and the J gene lost 4 bases, with 7 bases spanning the gap. The CDR3 consists of 13 residues. Germline CDR1 and CDR2: SGDLS and YYNGEE. The CDR3: CASSVDRATEAFF. The DNA for the CDR3 is TGTGCCAGCAGCGTAGACAGGGCCACTGAAGCTTTCTTT.

V is TRBV6-1 and J is TRBJ1-2; D gene unclear. Germline CDR1 and CDR2: MNHNS and SASEGT. CDR3 length equals 12 residues. V was shortened by 3 bases and J by 6 bases, with 8 bases between the two germline ends. The CDR3 region has the DNA TGTGCCAGCAGTGACTTCTCCGATGGCTACACCTTC. Translating gives CASSDFSDGYTF.

The chain couples TRBV28 to TRBJ2-5, with TRBD1 matching 10 bases. This CDR3 is 15 amino acids long. From germline, CDR1 is MDHEN and CDR2 SYDVKM. V lost 5 bases to trimming and J lost 1 base; unmatched junction nucleotides: 4. CDR3 sequence (DNA): TGTGCCAGCAGTGTCGGGACAGGGGTCCAAGAGACCCAGTACTTC. Amino acid sequence: CASSVGTGVQETQYF.

CDR3 in amino acids: CASSQTTDQPQHF. The CDR3 DNA is TGCGCCAGCAGCCAGACCACAGATCAGCCCCAGCATTTT. This sequence joins TRBV4-3 and TRBJ1-5; D remains ambiguous. Germline V gives CDR1 LGHNA, CDR2 YSLEER. This CDR3 spans 13 amino acids. The ends were cut back, 3 bases at V and 5 bases at J, with 8 bases in the middle.

V usage is TRBV10-3 and J usage is TRBJ1-5; a possible D gene is TRBD1 (5 bases). This CDR3 contains 16 residues. Trimming took 5 bases from V and 2 from J, leaving 16 bases between them. Germline CDR1 reads ENHRY; CDR2 reads SYGVKD. The DNA of the CDR3 is TGTGCCATCAGTCAGGGTCCAGCTTGGGGCAATCAGCCCCAGCATTTT. As protein: CAISQGPAWGNQPQHF.

The V and J genes are TRBV7-2 and TRBJ2-1; D remains ambiguous. The CDR3 spans 11 residues. The germline CDR1 and CDR2 sequences are SGHTA and FQGNSA. The V and J ends lost 5 bases and 15 bases respectively, with 14 bases between them. The CDR3 sequence is CASSLAVEPFF. CDR3 nucleotides: TGTGCCAGCAGCCTTGCCGTAGAACCGTTCTTC.

This rearrangement joins TRBV10-2 to TRBJ2-2; perhaps TRBD1 as D (5 bases). The CDR3 covers 13 residues. V dropped 7 bases and J dropped 4 bases, with 10 bases sitting between them. Germline assignment: CDR1 WSHSY and CDR2 SAAADI. The CDR3 loop reads CASMSGLTGELFF. Here the CDR3 DNA reads TGCGCCAGCATGTCAGGGCTCACCGGGGAGCTGTTTTTT.

This clone was observed a handful of times. The chain recombines TRBV5-1 with TRBJ1-2; D is possibly TRBD1 (6 bases). CDR1 SGHRS and CDR2 YFSETQ come from the germline V gene. V lost 4 bases and J 9 bases, leaving 13 bases between the germline ends. The CDR3 is 12 amino acids. The CDR3 DNA reads as TGCGCCAGCAGCGTAACAGGGTACAGCTACACCTTC. Protein sequence: CASSVTGYSYTF.

This rearrangement joins TRBV7-2 to TRBJ2-1, with TRBD1 matching over 10 bases. The germline V gene has CDR1 SGHTA and CDR2 FQGNSA. The CDR3 loop spans 15 amino acids. V shed 5 bases, J shed 7 bases, and the junction held 8 bases outside the gene matches. CDR3: CASSRRQGAENEQFF. The CDR3 bases are TGTGCCAGCAGCCGGAGACAGGGGGCTGAGAATGAGCAGTTCTTC.

The table lists this clone with a count of one. The V and J genes are TRBV30 and TRBJ1-2, with TRBD1 as a possible D gene (5 bases). V dropped 3 bases and J dropped 1 base, with 12 bases sitting between them. In germline, CDR1 is GTSNPN, CDR2 SVGIG (reference sequence). The CDR3 is 14 amino acids. CDR3 protein: CAWSWAGINYGYTF. DNA for the CDR3: TGTGCCTGGAGCTGGGCAGGGATTAACTATGGCTACACCTTC.

J is TRBJ2-1 and V is TRBV5-5; D not resolved. V dropped 6 bases and J dropped 4 bases, with 14 bases sitting between them. CDR1 SGHKS and CDR2 YYEKEE come from the germline V gene (reference sequence). The CDR3 totals 14 residues. CDR3 region: CASNPYPGYNEQFF. In DNA form, the CDR3 reads TGTGCCAGCAACCCGTACCCCGGGTACAATGAGCAGTTCTTC.

CDR3 region: CASSGTDYSNQPQHF. The DNA of the CDR3 is TGTGCCAGCAGTGGGACAGATTATAGCAATCAGCCCCAGCATTTT. The chain has TRBV6-1 and TRBJ1-5; TRBD1 might be the D (6 bases). There are 15 residues in the CDR3. V was trimmed by 4 bases and J by 0 bases, leaving 10 bases between them. Germline lookup yields CDR1 MNHNS and CDR2 SASEGT.

The chain combines TRBV10-2 with TRBJ1-2; possibly TRBD1 for D (5 bases). V lost 2 bases and J 0 bases, leaving 10 bases between the germline ends. The germline gives CDR1 WSHSY, CDR2 SAAADI. CDR3 length: 15 amino acids. The CDR3 bases are TGCGCCAGCAGTGAGGGCAGGGTGGCTAACTATGGCTACACCTTC. It translates to CASSEGRVANYGYTF.

This clone has only a few counts. V and J are TRBV18 and TRBJ1-1; 11 bases match TRBD1. The CDR3 is 17 residues long. Germline CDR1 KGHSH, CDR2 LQKENI. V was clipped by 3 bases and J by 0 bases; unmatched bases: 6. The CDR3 region is CASSPIKGQGVNTEAFF. CDR3 coding DNA: TGTGCCAGCTCACCTATTAAGGGACAGGGGGTGAACACTGAAGCTTTCTTT. The complete variable domain, with remaining parts taken from reference TRBV18 and TRBJ1-1, reads NAGVMQNPRHLVRRRGQEARLRCSPMKGHSHVYWYRQLPEEGLKFMVYLQKENIIDESGMPKERFSAEFPKEGPSILRIQQVVRGDSAAYFCASSPIKGQGVNTEAFFGQGTRLTVV.

This clone was counted once. The chain is built from TRBV30 and TRBJ2-7, with a tentative D call TRBD1 (6 bases). With 1 base removed from V and 0 bases from J, the gap between germline ends came to 13 bases. This CDR3 has 15 residues. Germline CDR1 GTSNPN, CDR2 SVGIG (reference sequence). In nucleotides, the CDR3 is TGTGCCTGGAGTGGTAGGCAGGGGATCTCCTACGAGCAGTACTTC. Translation gives CAWSGRQGISYEQYF.

The V and J genes are TRBV29-1 and TRBJ1-1; D uncertain. The CDR3 is 14 amino acids. CDR1 is SQVTM, CDR2 ANQGSEA, per germline. V was cut by 4 bases and J by 4 bases, with 16 bases left in between. In DNA form, the CDR3 reads TGCAGCGTTGTGGGGATGGGGAGTGGCACTGAAGCTTTCTTT. Protein product: CSVVGMGSGTEAFF.

This clone has only a few counts. The chain carries TRBV27 and TRBJ1-6; 8 bases are a match to TRBD1. This CDR3 region has 15 residues. The germline V gene encodes CDR1 MNHEY and CDR2 SMNVEV (reference sequence). V dropped 0 bases and J dropped 9; count of bases not matched to a gene: 4. CDR3 nucleotides: TGTGCCAGCAGTTTATCCGCGACAGGGGTTTCACCCCTCCACTTT. Amino acids: CASSLSATGVSPLHF.